This T cell receptor beta chain was recorded in a study of shared clonotypes between healthy human individuals. Study processing details: Filtering differed because ImmunoSEQ produced junction-only sequences that carried no quality scores. Clones were sequenced by immunoSEQ multiplex PCR, and TCRdb holds only the in-frame ones, with some missing. V, J and clone size are those of that table, while D and trimming were read from the DNA. The sample gives about 2 million clones, approximately 95% of which show up once; about 1.1% is in the top ten. Only CD45RO-negative cells positively selected for CCR7 counted as naive CD8 cells, so terminally differentiated effector memory CD45RA+ cells were excluded. The study's findings and limits: Non-shared clonotypes were found to have lower generation probabilities than the clonotypes that were shared by all four of the sorted-subset donors.

The V end lost 3 bases, the J end lost 4 bases, and 7 bases lay between the germline ends. This CDR3 is 13 amino acids long. Germline CDR1 is LNHNV and CDR2 is YYDKDF (reference sequence). A note on this clone: The antigen remains unidentified.

This TCR was sampled from a man aged 18 to 29 in good health. The rearrangement joins TRBV15 to TRBJ1-5, with D possibly matching TRBD1 (5 bases). The sequenced sample was naive CD8+ T cells sorted from blood. The CDR3 DNA reads TGTGCCACCAGCAGTTGGGGGAATCAGCCCCAGCATTTT. This translates into CATSSWGNQPQHF.